This note documents a single TCR beta chain sequence. Germline V gene lookup returns CDR1 SGHNT and CDR2 YYREEE (reference sequence). This CDR3 contains 15 residues. Trimming at V came to 0 bases and at J to 9 bases, leaving 6 bases not matched to a gene. This specimen belongs to a study of blood T cell repertoires in COVID-19. As for the study in general: Some COVID-19 samples were acute and others convalescent; all came from the United States, Italy and Spain.

In the original processing: The authors estimated nucleated cell counts from reference gene primer amplification. Clones were read by immunoSEQ multiplex PCR, and TCRdb kept only the in-frame ones, dropping some. From that table come the V and J calls and clone size; the DNA was used to work out D and trimming. The sample carries approximately 98,000 clones, about four fifths recorded once. The gene calls are TRBV5-4 and TRBJ1-6; 7 nucleotides match TRBD1. What was sequenced was peripheral blood. This clonotype was sampled from a woman in her 70s with acute or convalescent COVID-19. As DNA, the CDR3 is TGTGCCAGCAGCTTGGCGACAGGGAATGTTTCACCCCTCCACTTT. It encodes CASSLATGNVSPLHF.